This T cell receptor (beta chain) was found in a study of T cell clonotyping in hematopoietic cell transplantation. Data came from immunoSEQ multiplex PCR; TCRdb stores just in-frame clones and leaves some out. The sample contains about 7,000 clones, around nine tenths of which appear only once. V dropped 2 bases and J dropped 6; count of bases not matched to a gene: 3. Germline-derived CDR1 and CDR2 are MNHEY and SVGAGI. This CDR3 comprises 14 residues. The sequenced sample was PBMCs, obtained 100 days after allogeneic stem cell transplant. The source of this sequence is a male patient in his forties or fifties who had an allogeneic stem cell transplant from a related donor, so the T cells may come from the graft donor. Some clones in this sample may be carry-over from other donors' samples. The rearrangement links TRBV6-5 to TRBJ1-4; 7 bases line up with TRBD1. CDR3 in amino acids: CASSYRGPDEKLFF. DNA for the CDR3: TGTGCCAGCAGTTACAGGGGGCCGGATGAAAAACTGTTTTTT.